The 7 T cell receptor beta chains below come from one sample, sequenced in a study of early T cells in non-severe SARS-CoV-2 infection. MiXCR, applied by TCRdb to the 5' RACE reads, yields one record per CDR3 protein. This sample yields tens of thousands of distinct CDR3 sequences, of which roughly an eighth are seen a single time; over 1.2% belongs to the top ten. The source material was whole blood, sampled at baseline. Receptors originate from an adult who was a healthcare worker with PCR-confirmed SARS-CoV-2 infection or an uninfected control (not recorded which).

The chain recombines TRBV7-6 with TRBJ2-1; 9 nucleotides align to TRBD2. CDR1 SGHVS and CDR2 FNYEAQ come from the germline V gene. The CDR3 extends over 17 amino acids. The trim removed 3 bases at V and 1 base at J, leaving 7 bases unmatched. CDR3 nucleotides: TGTGCCAGCAGCTTGTTGGGGACTAGCTGGTCCTACAATGAGCAGTTCTTC. It specifies CASSLLGTSWSYNEQFF.

The table lists this clonotype with many counts. V gene TRBV24-1 combines with J gene TRBJ2-3; 8 bases match TRBD2. V lost 3 bases, J lost 6 bases, and 13 bases stayed unmatched. The CDR3 loop spans 17 amino acids. Germline CDR1 reads KGHDR; CDR2 reads SFDVKD. This chain's CDR3 is CATSDNAGGRPADTQYF. In DNA, the CDR3 is TGTGCCACCAGTGATAACGCGGGGGGCCGCCCGGCGGATACGCAGTATTTT.

The chain combines TRBV12-3 or TRBV12-4 with TRBJ2-1; 11 nucleotides align to TRBD2. V lost 6 bases to trimming and J lost 2 bases; unmatched junction nucleotides: 12. This CDR3 has 18 amino acids. In DNA, the CDR3 is TGTGCCAGCAGATCGGGACTAGCGGCCAGAGGCACCTACAATGAGCAGTTCTTC. Its protein is CASRSGLAARGTYNEQFF.

This chain joins TRBV12-3 or TRBV12-4 and TRBJ2-1; D possibly matches TRBD1 or TRBD2 (5 bases each). Deletions cut 2 bases from V and 2 bases from J, with 13 bases between. This CDR3 has 16 residues. The CDR3 spells CASSLLRGAAYNEQFF. In DNA, the CDR3 is TGTGCCAGCAGTTTACTTCGAGGGGCGGCCTACAATGAGCAGTTCTTC.

In its sample, this clonotype was seen a few times. The rearrangement joins TRBV20-1 to TRBJ2-7, with 10 bases matching TRBD2. V gave up 0 bases and J gave up 3 bases; unmatched junction bases: 5. From germline, CDR1 is DFQATT and CDR2 SNEGSKA (reference sequence). CDR3 length: 15 amino acids. CDR3 nucleotide sequence: TGCAGTGCTAGAGATCGGACTAGCGGCTTCTACGAGCAGTACTTC. Its translation is CSARDRTSGFYEQYF.

This clonotype has more than one count but fewer than ten. The chain couples TRBV5-6 to TRBJ2-7, with 9 bases fitting TRBD2. With the DNA end fitting TRBJ2-5 better, the J assignment may be wrong. The CDR3 length is 12 residues. Germline V gives CDR1 SGHDT, CDR2 YYEEEE. The DNA of the CDR3 is TGTGCCAGCAGCGGTAGCGGGGGGACCCAGTACTTC. Protein: CASSGSGGTQYF.

A few counts support this clonotype. As DNA, the CDR3 is TGTGCCAGCTCACCCCCCACCGGGGGGCTTTACGAGACCCAGTACTTC. Amino acids: CASSPPTGGLYETQYF. The rearrangement uses TRBV18 and TRBJ2-5; TRBD2 is a possible D gene (7 bases). This CDR3 is 16 amino acids long. Germline V gene data show CDR1 as KGHSH and CDR2 as LQKENI. Between the trimmed V and J ends, which lost 3 bases and 5 bases, there was a span of 19 bases. Based on the CDR3 plus reference TRBV18 and TRBJ2-5, the full variable domain is NAGVMQNPRHLVRRRGQEARLRCSPMKGHSHVYWYRQLPEEGLKFMVYLQKENIIDESGMPKERFSAEFPKEGPSILRIQQVVRGDSAAYFCASSPPTGGLYETQYFGPGTRLLVL.